This T cell receptor beta chain emerged from a study of T cell responses to AZD1222 COVID-19 vaccine. Study-wide background: Analysis merged second doses at about 4 or about 12 weeks. Study results and limitations: The breadth and depth of Spike-specific TCRs increased once two AZD1222 doses had been given.

Points on this clone: Its specificity is unknown.

This CDR3 is built from 13 residues. With V trimmed by 5 bases and J by 3 bases, 3 bases remained unmatched. Germline values: CDR1 ENHRY, CDR2 SYGVKD. The method was immunoSEQ multiplex PCR; TCRdb's version includes in-frame clones alone and lacks a portion of them. The sample consists of 100,000 or so clones, about 87% of them appearing once. The sample consisted of peripheral blood, taken on day 0 of AZD1222 vaccination. This TCR was recovered from an adult in good health. The chain links TRBV10-3 to TRBJ1-1; 7 nucleotides agree with TRBD1. CDR3 protein: CAISWDRDTEAFF. Written as DNA, the CDR3 is TGTGCCATCAGTTGGGACAGAGACACTGAAGCTTTCTTT.